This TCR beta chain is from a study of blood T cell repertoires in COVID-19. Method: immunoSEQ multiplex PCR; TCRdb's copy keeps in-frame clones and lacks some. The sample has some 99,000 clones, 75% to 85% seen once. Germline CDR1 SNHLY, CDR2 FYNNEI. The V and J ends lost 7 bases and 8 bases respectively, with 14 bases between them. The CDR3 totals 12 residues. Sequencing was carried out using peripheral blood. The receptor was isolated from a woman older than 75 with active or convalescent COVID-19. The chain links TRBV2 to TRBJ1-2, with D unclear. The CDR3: CASNEAVKGYTF. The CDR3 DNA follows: TGTGCCAGCAATGAGGCCGTTAAAGGCTACACCTTC.